The sequence of this T cell receptor beta chain was determined in a study of blood T cell repertoires in COVID-19. Sequencing used immunoSEQ multiplex PCR; TCRdb keeps in-frame clones, though not all of them. The sample shows approximately 11,000 clones, about two thirds of them seen only once. This CDR3 has 13 residues. CDR1 and CDR2 from the germline V gene are MNHEY and SVGAGI. With 7 bases removed from V and 5 bases from J, the gap between germline ends came to 14 bases. The receptor's source is a man in his 60s with COVID-19, enrolled during active disease. Sequenced material: peripheral blood. The rearrangement links TRBV6-5 to TRBJ1-1; the D is unclear. The CDR3 DNA sequence: TGTGCCAGCATGACGGGAAGCTGGACTGAAGCTTTCTTT. Amino acids: CASMTGSWTEAFF.